This T cell receptor beta chain was sequenced during a study of post-analysis software for immune sequencing data. Looking at the study overall: Included courses were relapsing-remitting and secondary progressive multiple sclerosis; progressive-relapsing multiple sclerosis was also included. Study findings and constraints: Significantly lower normalized Chao1 diversity was seen in multiple sclerosis patients than in controls. Elevated frequency relative to controls characterized 4 or 5 TRBV segments in patients, TRBV5-6, TRBV5-1 and TRBV20-1 among them. With F measure, samples from one preparation batch clustered together strongly.

Comments on this clonotype: Its antigen is unidentified.

CDR3 length equals 21 residues. Germline CDR1 and CDR2: ENHRY and SYGVKD. Deletions cut 0 bases from V and 2 bases from J, with 26 bases between. Every TCR beta cDNA library bore unique molecular identifiers. Each CDR3 protein is one row after TCRdb ran MiXCR on the PCR reads. The sample has about 770,000 distinct CDR3 sequences; roughly 46% are singletons. The genes are TRBV10-3 and TRBJ1-5; D possibly corresponds to TRBD1 (5 bases). The sample taken for sequencing was blood. The sequence was obtained from a girl between 10 and 17 years old with multiple sclerosis. The CDR3 nucleotides read TGTGCCATCAGTGAGTCCCGCCTGTGGGCTGTGCAGGGTGTGGGCAATCAGCCCCAGCATTTT. Translated: CAISESRLWAVQGVGNQPQHF.